These 30 T cell receptor beta chains were sequenced from one sample in a study of prognosis after radiotherapy for stage I lung cancer. Two rounds of multiplex PCR amplified TCR beta CDR3 from genomic DNA. Round one of PCR was performed, and it used primers specific to each TRBV and TRBJ gene. Via MiXCR, TCRdb re-called the multiplex PCR reads, giving one row per CDR3 protein. The sample shows some 15,000 distinct CDR3 sequences, about a quarter of them seen only once. Specimen: PBMCs, collected before or after stereotactic body radiation therapy (not recorded which). The receptors come from a donor aged 50 or older with non-small cell lung cancer.

About this clonotype: A far larger clone is one nucleotide away, so this likely arose from a read error. The rearrangement joins TRBV9 to TRBJ1-6; D unclear. The V end lost 8 bases, the J end lost 6 bases, and 18 bases lay between the germline ends. In germline, CDR1 is SGDLS, CDR2 YYNGEE. CDR3 length: 15 amino acids. DNA of the CDR3: TGTGCCAGATCACCTAGTACCTCCCTTAATTCACCCCTCCACTTT. Translating it yields CARSPSTSLNSPLHF.

This clonotype occurred many times. The V gene is TRBV2, the J gene TRBJ2-4; possibly TRBD1 or TRBD2 for D (5 bases each). The CDR3 totals 14 residues. V lost 3 bases, J lost 6 bases, and 12 bases lay in between. The germline gives CDR1 SNHLY, CDR2 FYNNEI. CDR3 protein: CASSDTGTANIQYF. CDR3 coding DNA: TGTGCCAGCAGTGATACCGGGACGGCAAACATTCAGTACTTC.

This clonotype has at least ten counts. This may be a read error, as it is one base from a much larger clone. The chain carries TRBV28 and TRBJ2-7; D perhaps matches TRBD1 (6 bases). Trimming left V 2 bases short and J 5 bases short, with 16 bases between. Per germline, CDR1 MDHEN and CDR2 SYDVKM. The CDR3 totals 15 residues. In DNA form, the CDR3 reads TGTGCCAGCAGTTTAGCCTCCTTGGGGGCCCACGAGCAGTACTTC. As protein: CASSLASLGAHEQYF. The full variable domain, completed using reference TRBV28 and TRBJ2-7, is DVKVTQSSRYLVKRTGEKVFLECVQDMDHENMFWYRQDPGLGLRLIYFSYDVKMKEKGDIPEGYSVSREKKERFSLILESASTNQTSMYLCASSLASLGAHEQYFGPGTRLTVT.

Ten or more counts support this clonotype. The chain employs TRBV6-2 or TRBV6-3 and TRBJ1-2; no clear D gene. The CDR3 is 11 amino acids. With 6 bases removed from V and 4 bases from J, the gap between germline ends came to 6 bases. The germline V gene encodes CDR1 MNHEY and CDR2 SVGEGT. The CDR3 protein is CASRQLYGYTF. Here the CDR3 DNA reads TGTGCCAGCAGGCAACTCTATGGCTACACCTTC.

The table lists this clonotype with many counts. The chain links TRBV24-1 to TRBJ2-7; D may be TRBD2 (5 bases). This CDR3 is 11 amino acids long. Germline loops: CDR1 KGHDR, CDR2 SFDVKD. V lost 5 bases to trimming and J lost 5 bases, with 6 bases between them. CDR3 sequence: CATSVGNEQYF. CDR3 DNA: TGTGCCACCAGTGTCGGGAACGAGCAGTACTTC.

On this clonotype: A far larger clone is just one base off, so this is likely a read error. The genes are TRBV28 and TRBJ2-6, with a possible D match to TRBD2 (6 bases). Looked up from germline, CDR1 is MDHEN and CDR2 is SYDVKM. The CDR3 is made up of 15 amino acids. The CDR3 DNA reads as TGTGCCAGCACGCGGGACCCCCCTGGGGCCAACATCCTGACTTTC. This encodes CASTRDPPGANILTF.

This clonotype was counted at least ten times. The V gene is TRBV20-1, the J gene TRBJ2-5; tentative D call: TRBD1 (5 bases). Trimming cost V 0 bases and J 1 base, with 9 bases left between them. This CDR3 is 14 amino acids long. CDR1 is DFQATT and CDR2 is SNEGSKA in the germline V gene (reference sequence). CDR3 region: CSARDLGAQETQYF. The DNA for the CDR3 is TGCAGTGCTAGAGATCTAGGGGCCCAAGAGACCCAGTACTTC.

About this clonotype: A much larger clone differs from this one at a single base, so this may be a read error. The CDR3: CASANRQGSHGYTF. In nucleotides, the CDR3 is TGTGCCAGCGCAAATCGACAGGGAAGCCATGGCTACACCTTC. V and J are TRBV6-1 and TRBJ1-2; 7 nucleotides align to TRBD1. Germline loops: CDR1 MNHNS, CDR2 SASEGT. This CDR3 spans 14 amino acids. V lost 8 bases and J lost 6; bases outside the gene matches: 12.

The table lists this clonotype with many counts. This rearrangement joins TRBV7-9 to TRBJ1-5; possible D gene TRBD1, 5 bases. The germline V gene encodes CDR1 SEHNR and CDR2 FQNEAQ (reference sequence). The CDR3 loop spans 12 amino acids. Trimming left V 5 bases short and J 5 bases short, with 7 bases between. The CDR3 coding sequence is TGTGCCAGCAGCCGAGGGGATCAGCCCCAGCATTTT. This gives the protein CASSRGDQPQHF.

By share of the sample, this clonotype is medium-sized. The chain recombines TRBV5-1 with TRBJ1-6; no clear D gene. The CDR3 runs to 18 residues. Trimming took 0 bases from V and 0 from J, leaving 13 bases between them. Germline-derived CDR1 and CDR2 are SGHRS and YFSETQ. The CDR3 DNA reads as TGCGCCAGCAGCTTGGAAAGCAGGTTTAGCTCCTATAATTCACCCCTCCACTTT. Its protein product is CASSLESRFSSYNSPLHF.

Relative to its sample, this clonotype is medium-sized (0.01 to 0.1%). The chain is built from TRBV20-1 and TRBJ2-1, with 10 positions matching TRBD2. V dropped 2 bases and J dropped 4; count of bases not matched to a gene: 5. This CDR3 is built from 15 residues. The germline V gene has CDR1 DFQATT and CDR2 SNEGSKA (reference sequence). The CDR3 here is CSARILAGIYNEQFF. CDR3 DNA sequence: TGCAGTGCTAGAATACTAGCGGGAATATACAATGAGCAGTTCTTC.

This clonotype was counted ten times or more. This chain connects TRBV4-1 to TRBJ2-7; no definite D call. V was clipped by 4 bases and J by 3 bases, with 13 bases between them. Germline V lookup: CDR1 MGHRA, CDR2 YSYEKL. The CDR3 spans 14 residues. CDR3 loop: CASSRNPGRYEQYF. CDR3 DNA: TGCGCCAGCAGCCGGAACCCCGGACGCTACGAGCAGTACTTC.

This clonotype was seen just once. The missing conserved phenylalanine or tryptophan at the end of this CDR3 makes a read error likely. The DNA for the CDR3 is TGTGCCAGTAGTTTATCAGGGGAGACTGAAGCTTTCCTT. Translated, it gives CASSLSGETEAFL. The chain recombines TRBV28 with TRBJ1-1; D is possibly TRBD1 (6 bases). The CDR3 consists of 13 residues. Germline V gives CDR1 MDHEN, CDR2 SYDVKM.

The sample holds many counts of this clonotype. The rearrangement joins TRBV28 to TRBJ1-1; D is possibly TRBD1 (5 bases). This CDR3 has 13 residues. Trimming removed 5 bases from V and 4 bases from J, with 11 bases in between. Per germline, CDR1 MDHEN and CDR2 SYDVKM. CDR3 sequence: CASSLIGGTEAFF. CDR3 DNA sequence: TGTGCCAGCAGTCTAATTGGGGGCACTGAAGCTTTCTTT. The variable domain in full, completed from reference TRBV28 and TRBJ1-1, reads DVKVTQSSRYLVKRTGEKVFLECVQDMDHENMFWYRQDPGLGLRLIYFSYDVKMKEKGDIPEGYSVSREKKERFSLILESASTNQTSMYLCASSLIGGTEAFFGQGTRLTVV.

This clonotype was counted many times. The chain joins TRBV28 to TRBJ1-1; D unresolved. The CDR3 spans 11 residues. Germline values: CDR1 MDHEN, CDR2 SYDVKM. The ends were cut back, 3 bases at V and 7 bases at J, with 6 bases in the middle. CDR3 nucleotides: TGTGCCAGCAGTTTGGGGTTTGAAGCTTTCTTT. Translated, it gives CASSLGFEAFF.

About this clonotype itself: This likely came from a read error, as a far larger clone is one base away. The V call is TRBV7-3, the J call TRBJ1-5; 7 positions agree with TRBD1. This CDR3 contains 16 residues. V lost 9 bases to trimming and J lost 9 bases; unmatched junction nucleotides: 20. Germline CDR1 SGHTA, CDR2 FQGTGA. CDR3 region: CASNLVAGGGHRPQHF. As DNA, the CDR3 is TGTGCCAGTAACCTAGTGGCAGGGGGTGGTCACCGGCCCCAGCATTTT.

Comment on this clonotype: Since a far larger clone is one base different, this is likely a read error. This rearrangement joins TRBV7-4 to TRBJ2-1, with D perhaps matching TRBD2 (6 bases). Germline V gives CDR1 SGHVT, CDR2 SQSDAQ. This CDR3 contains 16 residues. V was cut by 5 bases and J by 13 bases, with 27 bases left in between. CDR3 residues: CASSPSGSWASRDQFF. The CDR3 DNA reads TGTGCCAGCAGCCCCAGCGGGTCGTGGGCCTCTCGTGACCAGTTCTTC. Using reference TRBV7-4 and TRBJ2-1 for the parts outside the CDR3, the full variable domain is GAGVSQSPRYKVAKRGRDVALRCDSISGHVTLYWYRQTLGQGSEVLTYSQSDAQRDKSGRPSGRFSAERPERSVSTLKIQRTEQGDSAVYLCASSPSGSWASRDQFFGPGTRLTVL.

This clonotype has at least ten counts. The rearrangement links TRBV14 to TRBJ2-7, with D unclear. The CDR3 has 14 residues. The germline gives CDR1 SGHDN, CDR2 FVKESK. The ends were cut back, 5 bases at V and 0 bases at J, with 11 bases in the middle. CDR3 protein: CASSLSVISYEQYF. In nucleotides, the CDR3 is TGTGCCAGCAGCTTGTCAGTAATCTCCTACGAGCAGTACTTC.

This clonotype was observed a handful of times. This may arise from a read error, as a much more abundant clone is one base away. The conserved closing phenylalanine or tryptophan is absent in this CDR3, likely reflecting a read error. The chain joins TRBV4-2 to TRBJ1-1; D remains unclear. Germline V lookup: CDR1 LGHNA, CDR2 YNFKEQ. The CDR3 has 13 amino acids. The ends were cut back, 1 base at V and 11 bases at J, with 14 bases in the middle. CDR3 sequence (DNA): TGTGCCAGCAGCCAAGGTACCAACAGAGCCGCTTTCCTT. Protein: CASSQGTNRAAFL.

The chain recombines TRBV20-1 with TRBJ2-1, with 7 bases identical to TRBD2. The CDR3 runs to 19 residues. Losses at the gene ends were 0 bases for V and 7 bases for J; bases not matched to a gene: 21. Germline V gives CDR1 DFQATT, CDR2 SNEGSKA (reference sequence). The CDR3 nucleotides read TGCAGTGCTAGAGATTCCCGGGGGGATAGCGGTGGGTTTTGGAATGAGCAGTTCTTC. Residues: CSARDSRGDSGGFWNEQFF.

In this sample, this clonotype is medium-sized. The V gene is TRBV7-9, the J gene TRBJ1-1; D perhaps matches TRBD1 (5 bases). The germline V and J ends were trimmed by 4 bases and 3 bases, with 15 bases remaining between them. In germline, CDR1 is SEHNR, CDR2 FQNEAQ (reference sequence). This CDR3 is 15 amino acids long. DNA of the CDR3: TGTGCCAGCAGCTCCGTGGGTGGGGGTGACACTGAAGCTTTCTTT. It yields the protein CASSSVGGGDTEAFF.

By proportion, this clonotype is medium-sized. The chain has TRBV19 and TRBJ2-2, with TRBD2 matching 9 bases. V lost 8 bases and J lost 6; bases outside the gene matches: 7. This CDR3 has 14 residues. The germline gives CDR1 LNHDA, CDR2 SQIVND (reference sequence). The CDR3 nucleotides read TGTGCCAGTTGGGGTTTAGCGGGGGCCGGGGAGCTGTTTTTT. This translates into CASWGLAGAGELFF.

Notes on this clonotype: A single base is all that separates this from a far larger clone, so a read error is likely. CDR3: CASGLSRNYGYTF. In DNA, the CDR3 is TGTGCCAGCGGTTTAAGTAGGAACTATGGCTACACCTTC. This rearrangement joins TRBV7-9 to TRBJ1-2; D remains unclear. V was cut by 8 bases and J by 2 bases, with 12 bases left in between. The V gene's germline CDR1 is SEHNR and CDR2 FQNEAQ (reference sequence). The CDR3 is made up of 13 amino acids.

There are many counts of this clonotype. V is TRBV9 and J is TRBJ2-3; 10 positions agree with TRBD2. Germline CDR1 and CDR2: SGDLS and YYNGEE. There are 15 residues in the CDR3. V shed 3 bases, J shed 5 bases, and the junction held 6 bases outside the gene matches. The CDR3 DNA is TGTGCCAGCAGCGGGGCCCTAGCGGGAGAAGATACGCAGTATTTT. It codes for CASSGALAGEDTQYF.

This clonotype was recorded at least ten times. The gene calls are TRBV10-3 and TRBJ2-7; no definite D call. This CDR3 comprises 12 residues. CDR1 is ENHRY, CDR2 SYGVKD, per germline. Trimming cost V 0 bases and J 4 bases, with 4 bases left between them. CDR3 in DNA: TGTGCCATCAGTGAGTCGGGGTACGAGCAGTACTTC. Protein product: CAISESGYEQYF.

As regards this clonotype: A far larger clone is one nucleotide away, so this likely arose from a read error. The chain links TRBV6-8 to TRBJ2-1, with 7 bases that match TRBD2. The germline V gene has CDR1 MNHGY and CDR2 SAAAGT. The CDR3 runs 17 residues. The trim removed 5 bases at V and 0 bases at J, leaving 10 bases unmatched. This CDR3 reads CASSRTGGISSYNEQFF. The DNA of the CDR3 is TGTGCCAGCAGTAGGACGGGGGGAATAAGCTCCTACAATGAGCAGTTCTTC.

In its sample, this clonotype was seen once. This chain joins TRBV28 and TRBJ2-3, with 7 nucleotides matching TRBD2. Germline values: CDR1 MDHEN, CDR2 SYDVKM. Trimming at V came to 6 bases and at J to 7 bases, leaving 10 bases not matched to a gene. The CDR3 totals 14 residues. The CDR3 nucleotides are TGTGCCAGCAGGGGGACTATACTAGCACATACGCAGTATTTT. Its protein product is CASRGTILAHTQYF.

The table lists this clonotype with a count of one. This chain joins TRBV2 and TRBJ1-2; no firm D call. Germline-derived CDR1 and CDR2 are SNHLY and FYNNEI. The CDR3 covers 15 residues. Trimming removed 7 bases at V and 9 bases at J, with 24 bases between. The CDR3 sequence is CASIREAGSVACYTF. In DNA, the CDR3 is TGTGCCAGCATCAGAGAGGCCGGCTCCGTGGCGTGCTACACCTTC.

In its sample, this clonotype was seen many times. In nucleotides, the CDR3 is TGCGCCAGCAGCTTCGGCTACGAGCAGTACTTC. Translating it yields CASSFGYEQYF. The rearrangement uses TRBV5-1 and TRBJ2-7; D uncertain. The CDR3 spans 11 residues. Germline-derived CDR1 and CDR2 are SGHRS and YFSETQ. V lost 2 bases to trimming and J lost 3 bases, with 3 bases between them.

Concerning this clonotype itself: Possible read error: a much larger clone is one base away. This chain links TRBV10-3 with TRBJ1-4; 7 bases map to TRBD1. With 3 bases clipped from V and 6 bases from J, the junction kept 4 bases outside the gene matches. The CDR3 extends over 14 amino acids. CDR1 is ENHRY, CDR2 SYGVKD, per germline. CDR3 protein: CAISDQGVYEKLFF. The CDR3 DNA reads TGTGCCATCAGTGATCAGGGGGTGTATGAAAAACTGTTTTTT.